Given below is one T cell receptor (beta chain) in context. V was cut by 4 bases and J by 1 base, with 10 bases left in between. CDR3 length: 14 residues. CDR1 and CDR2 from the germline V gene are MDHEN and SYDVKM. The sample belongs to a study of blood T cell repertoires in COVID-19. Method: immunoSEQ multiplex PCR; TCRdb's copy keeps in-frame clones and lacks some. The table includes about 200,000 clones, around nine tenths detected once. This TCR was recovered from a woman under 40 with acute COVID-19. The V and J genes are TRBV28 and TRBJ1-1; tentative D call: TRBD1 (6 bases). Sequenced material: PBMCs or T cells enriched from blood (not recorded which). The CDR3 loop reads CASSWYRENTEAFF. The CDR3 nucleotides are TGTGCCAGCAGTTGGTACAGGGAGAACACTGAAGCTTTCTTT. Drawing the rest from reference TRBV28 and TRBJ1-1, the complete variable domain is DVKVTQSSRYLVKRTGEKVFLECVQDMDHENMFWYRQDPGLGLRLIYFSYDVKMKEKGDIPEGYSVSREKKERFSLILESASTNQTSMYLCASSWYRENTEAFFGQGTRLTVV.